This TCR beta chain was sequenced for a study of T cells in Graves' hyperthyroidism and ophthalmopathy. Regarding the study as a whole: Blood samples included most of the expanded thyroid clonotypes exceeding 0.001. The authors' 13 V-J model separated ophthalmopathy from stable hyperthyroidism.

Germline CDR1 and CDR2: SQVTM and ANQGSEA. The CDR3 has 12 residues. Trimming removed 3 bases from V and 1 base from J, with 5 bases in between. Amplification of TCR beta CDR3 regions was performed using RNA transcripts as template. First-round RT-PCR targeting the TCR CDR3 was performed with the HTBI primer set. TCRdb analysed the multiplex PCR reads with MiXCR anew, one entry per CDR3 protein. The sample has roughly 400,000 distinct CDR3 sequences; just under 25% are singletons. This clonotype was recorded at least ten times. Antigen: not known. Sequencing input: blood. This sequence joins TRBV29-1 and TRBJ2-3, with no clear D. This receptor was identified in a man aged 45-65 years with Graves' hyperthyroidism. The CDR3 bases are TGCAGCGTTGATGCTGGCACAGATACGCAGTATTTT. As protein: CSVDAGTDTQYF.